The rows below give T cell receptor beta chains drawn from one sample of a study of cytomegalovirus exposure and HLA in healthy donors. Measured with immunoSEQ multiplex PCR; TCRdb has only the in-frame clones, and not every one. The sample has some 190,000 clones; about four fifths are singletons. The sequenced sample consisted of PBMCs. The receptor source for this set is a female donor in good health and CMV-seronegative. Each CDR3 is given with its conserved first and last residue. Each record gives: J gene, V gene, CDR3 length, CDR3 protein.

>TRBJ1-2|TRBV7-9|14
CASSPTAGGYGYTF
>TRBJ1-1|TRBV19|15
CASRLKRMSNTEAFF
>TRBJ2-7|TRBV27|15
CASRGSGSLNHEQYF
>TRBJ2-2|TRBV2|15
CASSRDVVGAGELFF
>TRBJ2-7|TRBV19|16
CASSTSLSGTYYEQYF
>TRBJ2-2|TRBV4-1|15
CASSQLAGGYGELFF
>TRBJ2-3|TRBV9|16
CASSVATGLAGAQQYF
>TRBJ1-2|TRBV9|15
CASSQDRGQGYGYTF
>TRBJ2-2|TRBV7-7|17
CASSLAPPGANTGELFF
>TRBJ1-2|TRBV2|14
CASSGDREGGGYTF
>TRBJ2-1|TRBV7-9|12
CASSRDRNEQFF
>TRBJ2-3|TRBV11-3|14
CASSLDGNGGGQYF
>TRBJ2-7|TRBV13|15
CASSLAGGGSYEQYF
>TRBJ1-6|TRBV11-3|13
CASSLGSDSPLHF
>TRBJ2-3|TRBV2|16
CASSVGILGSTDTQYF
>TRBJ1-3|TRBV19|16
CASSSTGIVAGNTIYF
>TRBJ1-2|TRBV4-1|14
CASSSGWGPYGYTF
>TRBJ2-7|TRBV25-1|14
CASSEPGPSYEQYF
>TRBJ2-1|TRBV30|12
CAWSSIYNEQFF
>TRBJ2-7|TRBV4-1|15
CASSRTGMPPYEQYF
>TRBJ2-3|TRBV5-6|12
CASSLAADTQYF
>TRBJ1-5|TRBV27|15
CASSPGTGAYQPQHF
>TRBJ2-1|TRBV2|16
CASSEVSELARNEQFF
>TRBJ2-2|TRBV19|14
CASTPTGGTGELFF
>TRBJ1-2|TRBV30|13
CASTAGGDYGYTF
>TRBJ2-6|TRBV28|18
CASSLLGLADSGANVLTF
>TRBJ2-5|TRBV18|15
CASTSFRLAEETQYF
>TRBJ2-5|TRBV5-5|15
CASSLFFRQQETQYF
>TRBJ1-2|TRBV5-1|15
CASSSTRASGYGYTF
>TRBJ1-1|TRBV7-6|15
CASSLALGEQGRAFF
>TRBJ1-1|TRBV2|13
CASSETPGAEAFF
>TRBJ1-1|TRBV28|14
CASTNLHRNTEAFF
>TRBJ2-1|TRBV7-9|15
CASSLGAGDINEQFF
>TRBJ1-2|TRBV27|14
CASSPRSGGNGYTF
>TRBJ2-5|TRBV9|15
CASSAHPTEQETQYF
>TRBJ2-7|TRBV5-1|12
CASSSSGGKQYF
>TRBJ2-6|TRBV19|17
CASSIAQGALGANVLTF
>TRBJ1-3|TRBV7-9|17
CASSSTGQGKPGNTIYF
>TRBJ2-2|TRBV5-1|14
CASNSLRDTGELFF
>TRBJ2-1|TRBV2|20
CASSVAQSRDRDNSYNEQFF
>TRBJ1-2|TRBV18|15
CASSPGTATLNGYTF
>TRBJ1-1|TRBV5-1|13
CASSGQGTDEAFF
>TRBJ1-2|TRBV6-5|13
CASSFRGGHGYTF
>TRBJ2-7|TRBV11-2|13
CASSLSGFHEQYF
>TRBJ1-3|TRBV10-3|16
CASSEKMAAGGNTIYF
>TRBJ1-5|TRBV28|18
CASTPIQVDLYSNQPQHF
>TRBJ2-7|TRBV5-1|14
CASSLEGDNYEQYF
>TRBJ2-3|TRBV4-1|14
CASGSGRPTDTQYF
>TRBJ1-6|TRBV30|19
CAWRGSGQATSSYNSPLHF